This T cell receptor (beta chain) was captured in a study of T cell repertoires in cytomegalovirus infection. Study as a whole: Recently identified HLA-C-restricted CMV epitopes were used, and well-studied HLA-B-restricted CMV epitopes were used as well. Carrying CMV and the relevant HLA type showed in public TCR beta signatures.

Study outcomes and limitations: CMV-specific TCR beta clonotypes restricted by HLA-C were the ones dominating the ex vivo response. The cumulative frequency of public TCR beta families identified carriers of CMV plus the relevant HLA.

This clonotype was found a few times. The target antigen is unknown. CDR3 length: 16 residues. V shed 4 bases and J 7 bases; nucleotides not matched to a gene: 11. Germline CDR1 and CDR2: MNHNY and SVGAGI (reference sequence). MiXCR, run by TCRdb on the reads, gives a single entry per CDR3 protein. The table shows roughly 990,000 distinct CDR3 sequences, with roughly 30% occurring only once. The rearrangement uses TRBV6-6 and TRBJ2-1; 9 nucleotides agree with TRBD1. The receptor was isolated from a human donor in good health (CMV status not recorded). Some clones in this sample may be carry-over from other donors' samples. Sample: cultured CD8+ T cells from PBMCs, taken from culture after CMV antigen stimulation. As DNA, the CDR3 is TGTGCCAGCAGTTTACGTGGGACAGGGATCAGGAATGAGCAGTTCTTC. Its protein is CASSLRGTGIRNEQFF.